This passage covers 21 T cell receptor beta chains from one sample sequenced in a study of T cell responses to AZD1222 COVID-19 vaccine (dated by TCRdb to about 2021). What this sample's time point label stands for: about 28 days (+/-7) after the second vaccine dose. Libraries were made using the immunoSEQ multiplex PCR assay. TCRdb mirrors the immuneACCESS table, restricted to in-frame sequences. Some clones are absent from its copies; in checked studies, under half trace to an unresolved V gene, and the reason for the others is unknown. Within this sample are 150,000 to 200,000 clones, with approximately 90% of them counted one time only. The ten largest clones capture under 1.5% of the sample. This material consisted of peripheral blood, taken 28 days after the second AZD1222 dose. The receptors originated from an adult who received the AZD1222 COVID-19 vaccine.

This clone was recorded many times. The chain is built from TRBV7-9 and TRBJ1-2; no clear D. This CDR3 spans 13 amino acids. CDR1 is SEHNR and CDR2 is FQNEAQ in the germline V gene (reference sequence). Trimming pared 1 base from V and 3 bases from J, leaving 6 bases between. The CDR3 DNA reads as TGTGCCAGCAGCTTAGGGTCGGACTATGGCTACACCTTC. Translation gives CASSLGSDYGYTF. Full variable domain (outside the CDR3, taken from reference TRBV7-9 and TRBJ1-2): DTGVSQNPRHKITKRGQNVTFRCDPISEHNRLYWYRQTLGQGPEFLTYFQNEAQLEKSRLLSDRFSAERPKGSFSTLEIQRTEQGDSAMYLCASSLGSDYGYTFGSGTRLTVV.

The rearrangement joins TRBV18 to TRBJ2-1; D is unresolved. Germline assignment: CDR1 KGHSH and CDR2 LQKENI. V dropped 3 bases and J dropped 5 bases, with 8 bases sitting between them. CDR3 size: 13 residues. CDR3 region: CASSPSGDNEQFF. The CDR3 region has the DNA TGTGCCAGCTCACCCAGTGGGGACAATGAGCAGTTCTTC. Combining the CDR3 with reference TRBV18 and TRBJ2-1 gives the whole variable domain NAGVMQNPRHLVRRRGQEARLRCSPMKGHSHVYWYRQLPEEGLKFMVYLQKENIIDESGMPKERFSAEFPKEGPSILRIQQVVRGDSAAYFCASSPSGDNEQFFGPGTRLTVL.

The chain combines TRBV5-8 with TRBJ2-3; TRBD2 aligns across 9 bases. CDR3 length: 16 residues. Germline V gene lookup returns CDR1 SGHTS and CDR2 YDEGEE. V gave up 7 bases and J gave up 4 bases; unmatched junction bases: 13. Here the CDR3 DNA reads TGTGCCAGCCCCGCCTTAGCGGGAGTCCTGGCAGATACGCAGTATTTT. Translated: CASPALAGVLADTQYF. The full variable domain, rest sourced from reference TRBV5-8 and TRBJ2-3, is EAGVTQSPTHLIKTRGQQATLRCSPISGHTSVYWYQQALGLGLQFLLWYDEGEERNRGNFPPRFSGRQFPNYSSELNVNALELEDSALYLCASPALAGVLADTQYFGPGTRLTVL.

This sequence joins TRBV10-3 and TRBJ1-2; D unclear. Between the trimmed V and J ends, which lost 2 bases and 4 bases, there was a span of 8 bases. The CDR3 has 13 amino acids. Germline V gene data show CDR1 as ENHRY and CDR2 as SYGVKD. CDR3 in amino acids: CAISETQFYGYTF. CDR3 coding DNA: TGTGCCATCAGTGAGACACAGTTCTATGGCTACACCTTC.

The chain's CDR3 is CASSGGLAVNTGELFF. The CDR3 DNA is TGTGCCAGCAGTGGGGGACTAGCGGTGAACACCGGGGAGCTGTTTTTT. The V call is TRBV2, the J call TRBJ2-2, with 11 bases identical to TRBD2. V was clipped by 4 bases and J by 1 base; unmatched bases: 2. Germline V gives CDR1 SNHLY, CDR2 FYNNEI. This CDR3 region has 16 residues.

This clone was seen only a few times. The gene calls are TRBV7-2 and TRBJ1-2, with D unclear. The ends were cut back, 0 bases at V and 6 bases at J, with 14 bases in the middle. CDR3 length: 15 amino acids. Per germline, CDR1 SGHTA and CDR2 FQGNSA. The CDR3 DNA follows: TGTGCCAGCAGCTTAGCGACGGGTGTAAGTGATGGCTACACCTTC. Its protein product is CASSLATGVSDGYTF.

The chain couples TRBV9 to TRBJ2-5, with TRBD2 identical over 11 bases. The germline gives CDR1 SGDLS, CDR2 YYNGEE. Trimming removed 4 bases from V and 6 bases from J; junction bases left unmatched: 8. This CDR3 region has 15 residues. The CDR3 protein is CASSLYSGGAKTQYF. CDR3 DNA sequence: TGTGCCAGCAGCCTCTATAGCGGGGGGGCGAAGACCCAGTACTTC.

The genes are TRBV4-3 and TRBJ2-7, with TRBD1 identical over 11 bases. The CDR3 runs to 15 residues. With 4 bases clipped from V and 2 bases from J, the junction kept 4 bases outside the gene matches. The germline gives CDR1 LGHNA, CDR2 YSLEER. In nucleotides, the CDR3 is TGCGCCAGCAGCCCTGGACAGGGGGCTGCCTACGAGCAGTACTTC. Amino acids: CASSPGQGAAYEQYF.

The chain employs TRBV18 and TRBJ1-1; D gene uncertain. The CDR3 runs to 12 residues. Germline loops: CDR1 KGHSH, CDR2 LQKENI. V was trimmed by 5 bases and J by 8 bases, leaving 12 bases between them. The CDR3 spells CASSIPGSEAFF. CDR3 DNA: TGTGCCAGCTCAATTCCCGGGTCCGAAGCTTTCTTT.

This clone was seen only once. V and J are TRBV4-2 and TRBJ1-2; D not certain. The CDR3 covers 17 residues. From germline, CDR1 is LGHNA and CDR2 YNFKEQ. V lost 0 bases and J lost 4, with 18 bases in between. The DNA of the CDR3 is TGTGCCAGCAGCCAAGATACGGAGAGGGCGGGGATCTATGGCTACACCTTC. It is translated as CASSQDTERAGIYGYTF.

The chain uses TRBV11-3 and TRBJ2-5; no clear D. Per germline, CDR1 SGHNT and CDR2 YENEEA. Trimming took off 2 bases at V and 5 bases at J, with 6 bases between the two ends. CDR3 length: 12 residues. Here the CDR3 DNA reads TGTGCCAGCAGCTTACTGGGGGAGACCCAGTACTTC. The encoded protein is CASSLLGETQYF.

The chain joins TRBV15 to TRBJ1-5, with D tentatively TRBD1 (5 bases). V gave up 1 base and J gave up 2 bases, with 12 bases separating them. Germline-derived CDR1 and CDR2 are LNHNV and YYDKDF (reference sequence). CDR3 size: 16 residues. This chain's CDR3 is CATSRGGTVGNQPQHF. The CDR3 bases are TGTGCCACCAGCAGAGGGGGGACGGTCGGCAATCAGCCCCAGCATTTT. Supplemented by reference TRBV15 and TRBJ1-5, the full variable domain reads DAMVIQNPRYQVTQFGKPVTLSCSQTLNHNVMYWYQQKSSQAPKLLFHYYDKDFNNEADTPDNFQSRRPNTSFCFLDIRSPGLGDTAMYLCATSRGGTVGNQPQHFGDGTRLSIL.

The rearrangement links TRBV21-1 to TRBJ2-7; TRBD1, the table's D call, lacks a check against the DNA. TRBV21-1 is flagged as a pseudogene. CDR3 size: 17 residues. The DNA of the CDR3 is TGTGCCAGCAGCAAAATCCTGGGCAGGGATTTCTCCTACGAGCAGTACTTC. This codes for CASSKILGRDFSYEQYF.

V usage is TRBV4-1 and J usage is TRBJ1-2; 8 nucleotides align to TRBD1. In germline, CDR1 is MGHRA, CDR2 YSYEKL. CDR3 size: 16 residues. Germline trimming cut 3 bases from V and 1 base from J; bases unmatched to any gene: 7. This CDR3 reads CASSQDGTGLNYGYTF. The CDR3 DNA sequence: TGCGCCAGCAGCCAGGACGGGACAGGTCTTAACTATGGCTACACCTTC.

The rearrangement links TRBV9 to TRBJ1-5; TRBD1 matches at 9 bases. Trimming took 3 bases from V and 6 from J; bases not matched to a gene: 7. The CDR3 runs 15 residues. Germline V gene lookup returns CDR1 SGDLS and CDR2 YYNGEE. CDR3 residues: CASSEGQGGTQPQHF. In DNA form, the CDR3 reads TGTGCCAGCAGCGAGGGACAGGGAGGTACTCAGCCCCAGCATTTT.

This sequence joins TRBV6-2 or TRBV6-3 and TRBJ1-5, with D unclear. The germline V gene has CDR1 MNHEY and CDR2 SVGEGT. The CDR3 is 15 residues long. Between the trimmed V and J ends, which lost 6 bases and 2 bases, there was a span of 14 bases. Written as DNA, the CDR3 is TGTGCCAGCAGCCCCCTAGCCGTTGGCAATCAGCCCCAGCATTTT. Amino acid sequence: CASSPLAVGNQPQHF.

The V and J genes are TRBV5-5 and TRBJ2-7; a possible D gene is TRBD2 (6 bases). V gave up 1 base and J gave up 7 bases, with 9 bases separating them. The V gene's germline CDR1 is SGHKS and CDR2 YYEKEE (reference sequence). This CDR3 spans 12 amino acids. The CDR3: CASSLWDLEQYF. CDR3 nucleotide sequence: TGTGCCAGCAGCTTGTGGGACTTGGAGCAGTACTTC.

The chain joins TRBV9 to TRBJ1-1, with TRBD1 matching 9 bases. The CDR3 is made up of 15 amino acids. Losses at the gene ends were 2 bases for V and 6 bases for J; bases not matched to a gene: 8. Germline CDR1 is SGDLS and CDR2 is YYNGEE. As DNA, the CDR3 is TGTGCCAGCAGCGTGGGAACAGGGGGCTACGCTGAAGCTTTCTTT. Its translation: CASSVGTGGYAEAFF.

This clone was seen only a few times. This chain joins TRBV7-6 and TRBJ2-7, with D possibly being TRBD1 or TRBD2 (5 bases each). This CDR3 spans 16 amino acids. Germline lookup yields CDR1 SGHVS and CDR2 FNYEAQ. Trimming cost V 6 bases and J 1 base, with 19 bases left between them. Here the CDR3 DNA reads TGTGCCAGCAGTCTCGGACTGGGGGATAGGTCCTACGAGCAGTACTTC. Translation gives CASSLGLGDRSYEQYF. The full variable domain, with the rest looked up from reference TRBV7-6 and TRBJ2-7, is GAGVSQSPRYKVTKRGQDVALRCDPISGHVSLYWYRQALGQGPEFLTYFNYEAQQDKSGLPNDRFSAERPEGSISTLTIQRTEQRDSAMYRCASSLGLGDRSYEQYFGPGTRLTVT.

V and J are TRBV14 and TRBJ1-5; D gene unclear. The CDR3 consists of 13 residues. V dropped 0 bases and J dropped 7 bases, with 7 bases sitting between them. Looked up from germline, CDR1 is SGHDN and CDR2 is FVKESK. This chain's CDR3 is CASSQDLGQPQHF. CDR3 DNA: TGTGCCAGCAGCCAAGATCTGGGGCAGCCCCAGCATTTT. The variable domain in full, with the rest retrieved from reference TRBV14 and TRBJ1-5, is EAGVTQFPSHSVIEKGQTVTLRCDPISGHDNLYWYRRVMGKEIKFLLHFVKESKQDESGMPNNRFLAERTGGTYSTLKVQPAELEDSGVYFCASSQDLGQPQHFGDGTRLSIL.

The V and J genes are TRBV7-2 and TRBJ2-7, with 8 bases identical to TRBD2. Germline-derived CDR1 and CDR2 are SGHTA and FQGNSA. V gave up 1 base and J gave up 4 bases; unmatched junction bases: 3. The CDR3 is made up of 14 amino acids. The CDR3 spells CASSLELAAYEQYF. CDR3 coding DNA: TGTGCCAGCAGCTTAGAACTAGCGGCGTACGAGCAGTACTTC.